The following is a T cell receptor (beta chain) sequence with its context. Here immunoSEQ multiplex PCR was the method, and the copy in TCRdb shows in-frame clones only, minus some. Among 55,000 to 80,000 clones listed, approximately 89% were seen once. This record comes from a study of blood T cell repertoires in COVID-19. The receptor's source is a man aged 50-60 years with active COVID-19. Sequenced input: peripheral blood.

CDR3 sequence (DNA): TGCAGCGTTCTCGGGACAGTCTATGGCTACACCTTC. Its protein is CSVLGTVYGYTF. J is TRBJ1-2 and V is TRBV29-1; 7 positions agree with TRBD1. The CDR3 totals 12 residues. V lost 5 bases, J lost 4 bases, and 4 bases stayed unmatched. Germline lookup yields CDR1 SQVTM and CDR2 ANQGSEA. The complete variable domain, with remaining parts taken from reference TRBV29-1 and TRBJ1-2, reads SAVISQKPSRDICQRGTSLTIQCQVDSQVTMMFWYRQQPGQSLTLIATANQGSEATYESGFVIDKFPISRPNLTFSTLTVSNMSPEDSSIYLCSVLGTVYGYTFGSGTRLTVV.